The clone carrying this T cell receptor beta chain was detected a few times. The antigen is undetermined. These data belong to a study of post-analysis software for immune sequencing data. At the level of the study: Recorded subtypes: relapsing-remitting, secondary progressive, progressive-relapsing; some patients unannotated. General observations from the study: With TRBV5-6, TRBV5-1 and TRBV20-1 included, about five TRBV segments were more frequent in patients than in controls. Normalized Chao1 diversity was significantly lower in multiple sclerosis patients than in controls. Clustering by F measure revealed strong co-clustering among samples prepared together in one batch.

CDR1 is SGHRS, CDR2 YFSETQ, per germline. V was cut by 0 bases and J by 5 bases, with 14 bases left in between. The CDR3 sequence is 15 residues long. Researchers reported that TCR beta cDNA libraries carried unique molecular identifiers. With roughly 0.9 to 10 million T cells as the source, roughly 0.5 million cDNA molecules resulted. MiXCR, applied by TCRdb to the PCR reads, yields one record per CDR3 protein. Here the sample spans about 620,000 distinct CDR3 sequences, 44% being singletons. The sample consisted of blood. The TCR was taken from a girl under 18 with multiple sclerosis. The V call is TRBV5-1, the J call TRBJ1-1; D unresolved. CDR3 sequence: CASSLDPGLQTEAFF. CDR3 sequence (DNA): TGCGCCAGCAGCTTGGACCCAGGACTTCAGACTGAAGCTTTCTTT.